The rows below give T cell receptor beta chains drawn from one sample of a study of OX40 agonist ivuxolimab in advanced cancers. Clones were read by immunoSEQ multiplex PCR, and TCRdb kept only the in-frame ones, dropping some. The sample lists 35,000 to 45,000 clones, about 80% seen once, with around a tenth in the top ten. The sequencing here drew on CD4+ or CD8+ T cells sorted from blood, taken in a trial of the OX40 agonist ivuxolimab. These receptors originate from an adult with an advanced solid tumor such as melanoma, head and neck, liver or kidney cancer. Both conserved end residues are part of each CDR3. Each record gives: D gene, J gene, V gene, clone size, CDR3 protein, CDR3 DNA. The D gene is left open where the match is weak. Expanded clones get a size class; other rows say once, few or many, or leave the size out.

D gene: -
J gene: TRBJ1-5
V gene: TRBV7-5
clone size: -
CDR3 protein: CASSPDSNQPQHF
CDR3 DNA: TGTGCCAGCAGCCCGGACAGCAATCAGCCCCAGCATTTT

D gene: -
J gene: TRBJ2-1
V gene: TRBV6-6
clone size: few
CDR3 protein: CASSYESYNEQFF
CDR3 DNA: TGTGCCAGCAGTTACGAGTCCTACAATGAGCAGTTCTTC

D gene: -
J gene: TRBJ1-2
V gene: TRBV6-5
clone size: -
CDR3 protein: CASSNHPKGGYTF
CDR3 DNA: TGTGCCAGCAGTAACCATCCAAAGGGCGGCTACACCTTC

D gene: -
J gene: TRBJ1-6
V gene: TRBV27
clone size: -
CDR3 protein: CASKRSGDSPLHF
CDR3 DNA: TGTGCCAGCAAGAGGTCCGGGGATTCACCCCTCCACTTT

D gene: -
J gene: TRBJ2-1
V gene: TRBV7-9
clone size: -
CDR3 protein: CASSLDGAGLLNEQFF
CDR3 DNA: TGTGCCAGCAGCTTAGATGGGGCAGGGCTCCTCAATGAGCAGTTCTTC

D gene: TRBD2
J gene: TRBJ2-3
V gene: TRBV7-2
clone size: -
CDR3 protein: CASSLGRGGGTDTQYF
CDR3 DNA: TGTGCCAGCAGCTTAGGGCGGGGGGGCGGCACAGATACGCAGTATTTT

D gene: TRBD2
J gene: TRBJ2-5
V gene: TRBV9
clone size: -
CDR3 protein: CASSTTAGGVQETQYF
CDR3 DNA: TGTGCCAGCAGCACGACGGCGGGAGGCGTACAAGAGACCCAGTACTTC

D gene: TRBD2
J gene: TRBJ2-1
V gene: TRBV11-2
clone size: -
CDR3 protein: CASKLAGGSYNEQFF
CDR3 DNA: TGTGCCAGCAAACTAGCGGGGGGCTCCTACAATGAGCAGTTCTTC

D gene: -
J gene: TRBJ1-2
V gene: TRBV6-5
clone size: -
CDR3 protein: CASSYVREGFYGYTF
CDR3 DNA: TGTGCCAGCAGTTACGTTCGTGAGGGCTTCTATGGCTACACCTTC

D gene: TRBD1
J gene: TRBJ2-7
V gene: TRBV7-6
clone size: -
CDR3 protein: CASSFGQGYEQYF
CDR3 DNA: TGTGCCAGCAGCTTTGGACAGGGCTACGAGCAGTACTTC

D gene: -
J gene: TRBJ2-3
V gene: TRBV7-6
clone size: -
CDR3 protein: CASSQGGAGEDTQYF
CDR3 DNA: TGTGCCAGCAGCCAAGGGGGGGCCGGAGAAGATACGCAGTATTTT

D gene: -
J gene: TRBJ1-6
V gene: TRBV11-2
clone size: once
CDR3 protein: CASSSPGRGGSPLHF
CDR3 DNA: TGTGCCAGCAGCTCACCGGGACGGGGAGGTTCACCCCTCCACTTT

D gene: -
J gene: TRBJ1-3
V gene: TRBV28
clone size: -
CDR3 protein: CASSRISGGGAGNTIYF
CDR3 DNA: TGTGCCAGCAGCCGAATTTCGGGGGGCGGAGCAGGAAACACCATATATTTT

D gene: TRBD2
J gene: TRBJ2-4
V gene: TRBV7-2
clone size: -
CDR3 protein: CASSLVAGGQGIQYF
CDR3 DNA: TGTGCCAGCAGCTTAGTAGCGGGGGGGCAAGGCATTCAGTACTTC

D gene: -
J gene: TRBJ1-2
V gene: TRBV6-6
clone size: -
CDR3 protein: CAVGGGRYYGYTF
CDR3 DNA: TGTGCCGTGGGGGGGGGACGTTACTATGGCTACACCTTC

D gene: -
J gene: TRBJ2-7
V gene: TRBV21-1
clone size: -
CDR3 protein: CASSKESTGQIFYEQYF
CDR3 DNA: TGTGCCAGCAGCAAAGAATCCACAGGGCAAATTTTCTACGAGCAGTACTTC

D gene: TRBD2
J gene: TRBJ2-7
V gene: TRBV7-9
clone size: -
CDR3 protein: CASSQGTSGLSYEQYF
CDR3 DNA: TGTGCCAGCAGCCAAGGGACTAGCGGACTCTCCTACGAGCAGTACTTC

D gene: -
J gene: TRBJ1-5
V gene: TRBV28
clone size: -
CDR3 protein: CASLKGGGAPNQPQHF
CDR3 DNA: TGTGCCAGCTTAAAAGGAGGGGGTGCGCCTAATCAGCCCCAGCATTTT

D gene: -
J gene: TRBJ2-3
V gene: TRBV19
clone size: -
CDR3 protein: CATTGSRISTDTQYF
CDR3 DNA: TGTGCCACCACCGGGTCGAGGATATCAACAGATACACAGTATTTT

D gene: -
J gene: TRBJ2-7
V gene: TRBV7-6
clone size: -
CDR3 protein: CASSRGNSYEQYF
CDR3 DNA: TGTGCCAGCAGCAGAGGCAATTCCTACGAGCAGTACTTC

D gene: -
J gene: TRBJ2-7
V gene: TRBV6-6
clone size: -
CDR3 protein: CASSYDRARGEQYF
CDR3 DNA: TGTGCCAGCAGTTATGATAGGGCCCGGGGGGAGCAGTACTTC

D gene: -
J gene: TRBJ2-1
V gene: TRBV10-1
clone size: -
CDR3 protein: CASSESYPGGEQFF
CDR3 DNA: TGCGCCAGCAGTGAGTCGTACCCGGGCGGTGAGCAGTTCTTC

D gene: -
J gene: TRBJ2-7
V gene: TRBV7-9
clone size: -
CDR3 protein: CASSLALGEQYF
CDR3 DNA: TGTGCCAGCAGCTTAGCGCTCGGCGAGCAGTACTTC

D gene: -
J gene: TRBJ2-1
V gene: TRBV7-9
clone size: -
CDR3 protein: CASSFRGRYNEQFF
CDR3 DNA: TGTGCCAGCAGCTTCCGGGGCCGATACAATGAGCAGTTCTTC

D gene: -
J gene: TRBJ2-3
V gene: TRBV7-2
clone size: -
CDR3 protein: CASSIDGGGDTQYF
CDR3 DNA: TGTGCCAGCAGCATTGACGGTGGCGGAGATACGCAGTATTTT

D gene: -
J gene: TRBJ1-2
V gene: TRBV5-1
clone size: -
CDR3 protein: CASSLGQNYGYTF
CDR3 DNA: TGCGCCAGCAGCTTGGGTCAGAACTATGGCTACACCTTC

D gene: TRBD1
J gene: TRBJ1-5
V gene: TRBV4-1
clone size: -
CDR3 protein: CASSQGRGNQPQHF
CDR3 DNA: TGCGCCAGCAGCCAGGGCAGGGGGAACCAGCCCCAGCATTTT

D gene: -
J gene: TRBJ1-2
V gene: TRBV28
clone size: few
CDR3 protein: CASSYRRYGYTF
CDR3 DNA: TGTGCCAGCAGTTATAGGAGATATGGCTACACCTTC

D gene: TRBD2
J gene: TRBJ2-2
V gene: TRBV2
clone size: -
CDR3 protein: CASLRGTGGDGELFF
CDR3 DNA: TGTGCCAGCCTCCGGGGAACGGGGGGTGATGGGGAGCTGTTTTTT

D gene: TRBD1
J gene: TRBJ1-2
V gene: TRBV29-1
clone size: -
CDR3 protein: CSVERDRGPGYTF
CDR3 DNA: TGCAGCGTTGAACGGGACAGGGGGCCTGGCTACACCTTC

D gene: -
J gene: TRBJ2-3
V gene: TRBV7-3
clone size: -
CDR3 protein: CASSLRGGYPPGTQYF
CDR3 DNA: TGTGCCAGCAGCTTACGGGGCGGTTACCCCCCGGGGACGCAGTATTTT

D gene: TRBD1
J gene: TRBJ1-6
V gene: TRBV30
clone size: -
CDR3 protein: CAWRPRDSRGPLHF
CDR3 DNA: TGTGCCTGGAGGCCTCGGGACAGTAGGGGACCCCTCCACTTT

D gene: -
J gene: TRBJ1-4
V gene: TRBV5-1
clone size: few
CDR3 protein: CASSLQDYNEKLFF
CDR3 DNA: TGCGCCAGCAGCTTACAGGATTATAATGAAAAACTGTTTTTT

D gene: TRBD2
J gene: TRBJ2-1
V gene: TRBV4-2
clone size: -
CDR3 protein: CASSQGSGGFNEQFF
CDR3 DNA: TGTGCCAGCAGCCAAGGTAGCGGGGGTTTCAATGAGCAGTTCTTC

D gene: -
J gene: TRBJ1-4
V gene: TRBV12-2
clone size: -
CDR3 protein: CASRLIPGNEKLFF
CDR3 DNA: TGTGCAAGTCGCTTAATACCTGGTAATGAAAAACTGTTTTTT

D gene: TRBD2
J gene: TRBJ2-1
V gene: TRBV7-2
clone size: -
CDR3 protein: CASSWTSGSYNEQFF
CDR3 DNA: TGTGCCAGCAGCTGGACTAGCGGCTCCTACAATGAGCAGTTCTTC

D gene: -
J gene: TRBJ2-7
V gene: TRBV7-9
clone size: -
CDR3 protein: CASSLGTSPAKYF
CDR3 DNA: TGTGCCAGCAGTCTAGGGACATCCCCCGCAAAGTACTTC

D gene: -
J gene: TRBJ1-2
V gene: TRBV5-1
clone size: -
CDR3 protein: CASSLAGGGLIDGYTF
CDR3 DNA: TGCGCCAGCAGCTTGGCCGGCGGGGGCCTTATCGATGGCTACACCTTC

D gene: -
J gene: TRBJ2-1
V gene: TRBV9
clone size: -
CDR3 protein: CASGRGGPYNEQFF
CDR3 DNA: TGTGCCAGCGGACGGGGTGGGCCCTACAATGAGCAGTTCTTC

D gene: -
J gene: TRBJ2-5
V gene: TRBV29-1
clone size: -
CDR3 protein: CSVEDSWGARKTQYF
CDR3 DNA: TGCAGCGTTGAAGATAGTTGGGGGGCTCGGAAGACCCAGTACTTC

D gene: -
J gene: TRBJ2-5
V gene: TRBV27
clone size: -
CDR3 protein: CASSSTGFGGTQYF
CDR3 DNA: TGTGCCAGCAGTAGCACCGGGTTTGGGGGGACCCAGTACTTC

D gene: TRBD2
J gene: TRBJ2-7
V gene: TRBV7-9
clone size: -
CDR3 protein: CASSLDTAGDYEQYF
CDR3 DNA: TGTGCCAGCAGCTTAGATACGGCGGGAGATTACGAGCAGTACTTC

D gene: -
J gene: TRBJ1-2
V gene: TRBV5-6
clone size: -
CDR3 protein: CASSFVQEGGYTF
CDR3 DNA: TGTGCCAGCAGCTTTGTACAAGAGGGTGGCTACACCTTC

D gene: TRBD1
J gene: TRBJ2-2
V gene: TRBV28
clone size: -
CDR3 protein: CASSLTGTGFGELFF
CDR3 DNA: TGTGCCAGCAGCCTAACCGGGACAGGCTTCGGGGAGCTGTTTTTT

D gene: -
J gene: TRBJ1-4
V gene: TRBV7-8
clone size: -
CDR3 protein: CASSLTGANEKLFF
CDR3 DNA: TGTGCCAGCAGCTTAACCGGGGCAAATGAAAAACTGTTTTTT

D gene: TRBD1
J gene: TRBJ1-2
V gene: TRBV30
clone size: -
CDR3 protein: CAWTGGEWDYGYTF
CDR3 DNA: TGTGCCTGGACAGGGGGCGAGTGGGACTATGGCTACACCTTC

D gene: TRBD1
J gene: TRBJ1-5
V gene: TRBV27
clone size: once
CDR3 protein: CASRPGTGHSNQPQHF
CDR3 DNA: TGTGCCAGCAGGCCCGGGACAGGTCATAGCAATCAGCCCCAGCATTTT

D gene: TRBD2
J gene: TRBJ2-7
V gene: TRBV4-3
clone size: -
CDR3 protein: CASSQGLAGGREQYF
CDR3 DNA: TGCGCCAGCAGCCAAGGGCTAGCGGGAGGTAGGGAGCAGTACTTC

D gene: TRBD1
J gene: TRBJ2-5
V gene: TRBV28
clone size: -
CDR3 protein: CASSSSGQGQETQYF
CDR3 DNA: TGTGCCAGCAGCTCCTCGGGACAGGGGCAAGAGACCCAGTACTTC

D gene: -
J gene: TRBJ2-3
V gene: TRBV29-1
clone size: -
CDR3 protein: CSVDLGGYTDTQYF
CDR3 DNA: TGCAGCGTTGATCTAGGAGGGTACACAGATACGCAGTATTTT

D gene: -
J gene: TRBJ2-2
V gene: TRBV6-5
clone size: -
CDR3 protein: CASSYRRRTNTGELFF
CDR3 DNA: TGTGCCAGCAGTTACCGAAGACGCACGAACACCGGGGAGCTGTTCTTT

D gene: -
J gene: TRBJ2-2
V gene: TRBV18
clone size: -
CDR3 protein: CASSPSVTNTGELFF
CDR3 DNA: TGTGCCAGCTCACCGAGCGTTACGAACACCGGGGAGCTGTTTTTT